This entry describes one T cell receptor (beta chain). Its antigen remains unknown. This specimen belongs to a study of beta chain features in type 1 diabetes. Findings and caveats of the study: There was a moderate but significant shortening of TCRB CDR3s in all four CD4+ subsets of Type 1 diabetes patients. Fewer junction insertions and more nucleotide deletions appeared in type 1 diabetes patients.

Sequenced material consisted of expressed TCRB transcripts (all of the isolated RNA was reverse transcribed). Naive, central memory and regulatory T cell samples produced a mean of about 3.5 million reads. Measured with immunoSEQ multiplex PCR; TCRdb has only the in-frame clones, and not every one. The sample contains 300,000 to 450,000 clones, roughly 12% of which appear only once. Sequencing input: naive CD4+ T cells from blood. The source is a woman in her late teens or twenties with type 1 diabetes.

The CDR3 sequence: CSVGVHGNTEAFF. In DNA form, the CDR3 reads TGCAGCGTTGGAGTGCATGGGAACACTGAAGCTTTCTTT. V is TRBV29-1 and J is TRBJ1-1; unclear D gene. Germline CDR1 is SQVTM and CDR2 is ANQGSEA. Trimming removed 4 bases from V and 1 base from J, with 10 bases in between. The CDR3 is 13 residues long. Full variable domain (rest looked up from reference TRBV29-1 and TRBJ1-1): SAVISQKPSRDICQRGTSLTIQCQVDSQVTMMFWYRQQPGQSLTLIATANQGSEATYESGFVIDKFPISRPNLTFSTLTVSNMSPEDSSIYLCSVGVHGNTEAFFGQGTRLTVV.